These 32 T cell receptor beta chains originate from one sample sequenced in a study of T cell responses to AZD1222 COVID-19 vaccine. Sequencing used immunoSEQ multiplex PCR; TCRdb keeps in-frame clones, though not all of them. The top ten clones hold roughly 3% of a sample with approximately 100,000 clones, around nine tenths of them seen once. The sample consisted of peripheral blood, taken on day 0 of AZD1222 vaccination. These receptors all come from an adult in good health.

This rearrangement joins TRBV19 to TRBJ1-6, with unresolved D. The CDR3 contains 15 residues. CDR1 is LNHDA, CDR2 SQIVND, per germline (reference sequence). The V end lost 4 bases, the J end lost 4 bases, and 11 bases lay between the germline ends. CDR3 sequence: CASSNSDSYNSPLHF. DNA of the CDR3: TGTGCCAGTAGTAATTCGGACTCTTATAATTCACCCCTCCACTTT.

The CDR3 protein is CASSLSARWGDYGYTF. The CDR3 DNA reads as TGTGCCAGCAGTTTATCGGCCAGATGGGGGGACTATGGCTACACCTTC. V and J are TRBV28 and TRBJ1-2; D might be TRBD1 (5 bases). Germline values: CDR1 MDHEN, CDR2 SYDVKM. The V gene lost 1 base and the J gene lost 3 bases, with 15 bases spanning the gap. CDR3 length: 16 residues.

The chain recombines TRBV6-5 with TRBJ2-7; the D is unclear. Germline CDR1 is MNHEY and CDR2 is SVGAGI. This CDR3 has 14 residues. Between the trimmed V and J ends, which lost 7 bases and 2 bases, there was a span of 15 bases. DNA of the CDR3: TGTGCCAGCAAACCCTACCAGGTCACCTACGAGCAGTACTTC. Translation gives CASKPYQVTYEQYF.

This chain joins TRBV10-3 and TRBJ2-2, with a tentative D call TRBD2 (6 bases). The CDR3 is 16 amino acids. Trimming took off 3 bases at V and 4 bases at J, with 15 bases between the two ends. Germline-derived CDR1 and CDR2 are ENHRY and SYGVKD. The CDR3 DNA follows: TGTGCCATCAGTGATGGGCAGGGAGGTAGCACCGGGGAGCTGTTTTTT. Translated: CAISDGQGGSTGELFF.

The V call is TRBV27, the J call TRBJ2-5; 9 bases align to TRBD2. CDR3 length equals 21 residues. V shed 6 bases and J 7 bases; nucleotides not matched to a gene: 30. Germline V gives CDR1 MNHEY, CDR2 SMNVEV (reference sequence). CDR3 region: CASSSQGYGVAGATTGGTQYF. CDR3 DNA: TGTGCCAGCAGCTCCCAGGGGTACGGAGTAGCGGGGGCCACGACGGGTGGGACCCAGTACTTC.

The CDR3 nucleotides are TGTGCCAGCAGGCCTACGGACACCGGGGAGCTGTTTTTT. Its protein product is CASRPTDTGELFF. The chain combines TRBV9 with TRBJ2-2; D gene unclear. This CDR3 contains 13 residues. Trimming shortened V by 5 bases and J by 3 bases, and 8 bases separated the two germline ends. CDR1 SGDLS and CDR2 YYNGEE come from the germline V gene. Together with reference TRBV9 and TRBJ2-2, the CDR3 gives the full variable domain: DSGVTQTPKHLITATGQRVTLRCSPRSGDLSVYWYQQSLDQGLQFLIQYYNGEERAKGNILERFSAQQFPDLHSELNLSSLELGDSALYFCASRPTDTGELFFGEGSRLTVL.

The chain's CDR3 is CASFGEGNYGYTF. CDR3 sequence (DNA): TGTGCCAGCTTTGGAGAGGGTAACTATGGCTACACCTTC. The V gene is TRBV3-1 (or the pseudogene TRBV3-2), the J gene TRBJ1-2; D unresolved. Trimming left V 8 bases short and J 1 base short, with 11 bases between. The CDR3 contains 13 residues. Germline CDR1 LGHDT, CDR2 YNNKEL (reference sequence).

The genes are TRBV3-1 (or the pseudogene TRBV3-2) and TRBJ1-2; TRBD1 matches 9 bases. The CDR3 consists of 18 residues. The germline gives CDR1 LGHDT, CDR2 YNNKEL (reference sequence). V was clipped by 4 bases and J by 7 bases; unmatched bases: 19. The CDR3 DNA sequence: TGTGCCAGCAGCCTTTACCAGAGCGCGTCACAGGGGGCGCGTGGCTACACCTTC. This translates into CASSLYQSASQGARGYTF.

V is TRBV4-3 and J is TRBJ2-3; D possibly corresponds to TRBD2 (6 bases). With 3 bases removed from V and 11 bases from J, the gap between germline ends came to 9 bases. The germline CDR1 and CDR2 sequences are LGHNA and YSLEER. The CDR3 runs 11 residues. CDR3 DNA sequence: TGCGCCAGCAGCCAGCGGGGAAGGCAGTATTTT. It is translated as CASSQRGRQYF.

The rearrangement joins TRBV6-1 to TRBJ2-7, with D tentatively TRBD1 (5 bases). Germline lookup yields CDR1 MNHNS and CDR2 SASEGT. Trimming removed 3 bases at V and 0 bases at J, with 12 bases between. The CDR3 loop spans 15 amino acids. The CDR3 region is CASSDYRRYSYEQYF. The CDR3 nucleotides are TGTGCCAGCAGTGATTACAGGCGATACTCCTACGAGCAGTACTTC.

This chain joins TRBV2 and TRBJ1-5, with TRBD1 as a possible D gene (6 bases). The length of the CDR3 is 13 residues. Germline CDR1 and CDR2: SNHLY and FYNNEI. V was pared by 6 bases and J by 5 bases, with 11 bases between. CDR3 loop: CASRDSYYQPQHF. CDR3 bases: TGTGCCAGCAGGGACAGCTACTATCAGCCCCAGCATTTT.

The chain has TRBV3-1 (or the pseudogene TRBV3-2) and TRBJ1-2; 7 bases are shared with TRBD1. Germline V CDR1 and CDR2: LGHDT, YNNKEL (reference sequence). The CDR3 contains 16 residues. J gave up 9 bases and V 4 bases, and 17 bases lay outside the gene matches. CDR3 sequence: CASSPTFDRVGYRYTF. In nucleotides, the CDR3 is TGTGCCAGCAGCCCCACATTCGACAGGGTAGGGTATCGCTACACCTTC.

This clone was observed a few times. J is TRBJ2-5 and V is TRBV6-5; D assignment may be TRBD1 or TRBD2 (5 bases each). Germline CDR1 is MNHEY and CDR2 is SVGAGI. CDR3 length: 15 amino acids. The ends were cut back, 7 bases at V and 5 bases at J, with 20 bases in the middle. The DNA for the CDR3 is TGTGCCAGCACCTACGGGTCTCGGGGCTGGGAGACCCAGTACTTC. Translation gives CASTYGSRGWETQYF.

CDR3 sequence reads: CASSLDLNTEAFF. Here the CDR3 DNA reads TGTGCCAGCAGCTTGGACTTGAACACTGAAGCTTTCTTT. The rearrangement uses TRBV5-5 and TRBJ1-1; D remains unclear. With 0 bases removed from V and 0 bases from J, the gap between germline ends came to 3 bases. Germline V gives CDR1 SGHKS, CDR2 YYEKEE (reference sequence). CDR3 length equals 13 residues.

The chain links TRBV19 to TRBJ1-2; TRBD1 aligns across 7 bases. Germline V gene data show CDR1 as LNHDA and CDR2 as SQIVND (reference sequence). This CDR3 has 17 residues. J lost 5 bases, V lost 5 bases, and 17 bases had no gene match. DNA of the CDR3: TGTGCCAGTAGTCCTAGACAGGGAAGCGCTATTCGGTATGGCTACACCTTC. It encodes CASSPRQGSAIRYGYTF.

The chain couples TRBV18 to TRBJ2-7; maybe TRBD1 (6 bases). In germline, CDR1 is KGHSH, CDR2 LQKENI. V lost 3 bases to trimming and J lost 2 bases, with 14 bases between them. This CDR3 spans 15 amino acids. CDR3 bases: TGTGCCAGCTCACCCCAGGGGACACCTACCTACGAGCAGTACTTC. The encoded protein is CASSPQGTPTYEQYF.

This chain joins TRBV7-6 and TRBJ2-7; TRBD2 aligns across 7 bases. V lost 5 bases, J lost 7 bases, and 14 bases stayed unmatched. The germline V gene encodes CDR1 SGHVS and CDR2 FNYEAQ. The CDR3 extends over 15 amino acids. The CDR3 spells CASSPRDGDGGEQYF. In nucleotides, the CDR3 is TGTGCCAGCAGCCCGCGAGACGGAGACGGGGGGGAGCAGTACTTC.

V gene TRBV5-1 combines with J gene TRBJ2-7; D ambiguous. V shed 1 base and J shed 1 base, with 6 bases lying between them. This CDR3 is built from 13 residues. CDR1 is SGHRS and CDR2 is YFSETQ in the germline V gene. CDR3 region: CASSLQESYEQYF. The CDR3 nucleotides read TGCGCCAGCAGCTTGCAGGAGTCCTACGAGCAGTACTTC.

CDR3 bases: TGTGCCAGCAGGCCCAGGGGTTCTGAAGCTTTCTTT. Protein: CASRPRGSEAFF. The chain is built from TRBV6-6 and TRBJ1-1; D possibly corresponds to TRBD1 (6 bases). CDR1 MNHNY and CDR2 SVGAGI come from the germline V gene (reference sequence). V was clipped by 6 bases and J by 6 bases, with 11 bases between them. This CDR3 comprises 12 residues.

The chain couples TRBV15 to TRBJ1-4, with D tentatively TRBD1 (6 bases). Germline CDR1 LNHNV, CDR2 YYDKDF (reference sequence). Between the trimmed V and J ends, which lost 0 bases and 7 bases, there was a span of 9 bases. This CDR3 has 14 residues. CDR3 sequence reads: CATSRDRTVEKLFF. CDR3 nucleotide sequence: TGTGCCACCAGCAGAGATAGGACAGTTGAAAAACTGTTTTTT.

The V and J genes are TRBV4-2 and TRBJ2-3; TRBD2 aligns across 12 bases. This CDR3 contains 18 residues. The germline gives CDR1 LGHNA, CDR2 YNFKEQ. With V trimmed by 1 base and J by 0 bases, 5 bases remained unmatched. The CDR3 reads CASSQGVLAGGSTDTQYF. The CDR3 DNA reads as TGTGCCAGCAGCCAAGGGGTCCTAGCGGGGGGGAGCACAGATACGCAGTATTTT.

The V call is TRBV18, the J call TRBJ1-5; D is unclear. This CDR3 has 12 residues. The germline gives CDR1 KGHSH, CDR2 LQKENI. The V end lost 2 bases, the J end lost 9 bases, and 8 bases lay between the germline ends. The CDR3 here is CASSPGDGPQHF. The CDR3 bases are TGTGCCAGCTCACCAGGCGATGGGCCCCAGCATTTT.

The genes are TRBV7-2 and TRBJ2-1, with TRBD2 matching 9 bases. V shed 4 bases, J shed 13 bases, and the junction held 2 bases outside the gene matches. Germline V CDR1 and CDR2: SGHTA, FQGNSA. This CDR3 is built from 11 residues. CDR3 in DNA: TGTGCCAGCAGCTCTAGCGGGACTCAGTTCTTC. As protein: CASSSSGTQFF.

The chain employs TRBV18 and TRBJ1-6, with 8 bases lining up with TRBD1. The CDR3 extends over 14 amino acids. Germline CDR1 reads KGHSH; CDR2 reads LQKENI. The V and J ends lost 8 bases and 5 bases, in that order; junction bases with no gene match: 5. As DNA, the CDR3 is TGTGCCAGCGGGCCAGGGGGCCATAATTCACCCCTCCACTTT. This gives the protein CASGPGGHNSPLHF.

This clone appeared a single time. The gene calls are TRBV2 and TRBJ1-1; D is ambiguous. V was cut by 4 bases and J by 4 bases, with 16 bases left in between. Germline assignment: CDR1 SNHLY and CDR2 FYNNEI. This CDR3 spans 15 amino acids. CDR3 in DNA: TGTGCCAGCAGTGTATCAGATCCCCGGGTCACTGAAGCTTTCTTT. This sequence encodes CASSVSDPRVTEAFF.

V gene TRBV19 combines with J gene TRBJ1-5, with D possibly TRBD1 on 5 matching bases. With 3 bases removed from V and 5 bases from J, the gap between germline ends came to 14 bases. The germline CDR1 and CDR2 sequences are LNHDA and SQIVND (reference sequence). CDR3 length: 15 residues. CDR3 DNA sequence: TGTGCCAGTAGTATGGTCGACAGCGGCTATCAGCCCCAGCATTTT. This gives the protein CASSMVDSGYQPQHF.

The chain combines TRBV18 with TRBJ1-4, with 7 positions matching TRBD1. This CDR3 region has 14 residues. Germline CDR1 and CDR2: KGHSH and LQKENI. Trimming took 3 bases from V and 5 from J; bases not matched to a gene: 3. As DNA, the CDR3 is TGTGCCAGCTCACCGGGACAGCAGAATGAAAAACTGTTTTTT. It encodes CASSPGQQNEKLFF. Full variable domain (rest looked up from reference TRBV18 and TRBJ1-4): NAGVMQNPRHLVRRRGQEARLRCSPMKGHSHVYWYRQLPEEGLKFMVYLQKENIIDESGMPKERFSAEFPKEGPSILRIQQVVRGDSAAYFCASSPGQQNEKLFFGSGTQLSVL.

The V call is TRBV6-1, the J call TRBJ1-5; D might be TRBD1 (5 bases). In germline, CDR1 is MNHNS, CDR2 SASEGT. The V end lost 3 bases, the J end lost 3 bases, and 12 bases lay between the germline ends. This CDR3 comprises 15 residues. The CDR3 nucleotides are TGTGCCAGCAGTGACCCGGGACTGAACAATCAGCCCCAGCATTTT. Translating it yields CASSDPGLNNQPQHF.

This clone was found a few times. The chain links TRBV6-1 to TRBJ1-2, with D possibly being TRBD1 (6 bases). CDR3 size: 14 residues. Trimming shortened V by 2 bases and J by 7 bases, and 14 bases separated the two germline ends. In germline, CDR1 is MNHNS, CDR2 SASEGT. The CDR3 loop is CASSEQGPFGGYTF. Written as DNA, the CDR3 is TGTGCCAGCAGTGAACAGGGGCCCTTCGGTGGCTACACCTTC.

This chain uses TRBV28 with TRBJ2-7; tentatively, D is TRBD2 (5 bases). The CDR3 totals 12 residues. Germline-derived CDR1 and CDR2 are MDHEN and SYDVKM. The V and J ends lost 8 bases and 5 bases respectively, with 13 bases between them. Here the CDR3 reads CASGGLANEQYF. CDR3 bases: TGTGCCAGCGGCGGGTTGGCGAACGAGCAGTACTTC.

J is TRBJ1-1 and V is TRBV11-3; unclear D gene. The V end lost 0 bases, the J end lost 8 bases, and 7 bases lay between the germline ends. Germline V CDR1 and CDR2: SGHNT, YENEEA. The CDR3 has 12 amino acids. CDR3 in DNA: TGTGCCAGCAGCTTAGAAGGTCAGGAAGCTTTCTTT. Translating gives CASSLEGQEAFF.

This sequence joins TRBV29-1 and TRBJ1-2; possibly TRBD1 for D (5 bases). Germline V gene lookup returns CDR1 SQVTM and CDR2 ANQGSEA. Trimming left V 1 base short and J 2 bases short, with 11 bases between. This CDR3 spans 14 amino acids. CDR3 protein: CSVEGGRQNYGYTF. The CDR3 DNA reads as TGCAGCGTTGAAGGGGGCAGGCAAAACTATGGCTACACCTTC.